Sequencing of this T cell receptor beta chain was carried out in a study of CD8 T cells in ankylosing spondylitis. Trimming stripped 4 bases from V and 4 bases from J, with 8 bases between. The CDR3 is 13 amino acids. From germline, CDR1 is LGHNA and CDR2 YNFKEQ. TCRdb re-called the 5' RACE reads through MiXCR, storing one row per CDR3 protein. The sample consists of 200,000 or so distinct CDR3 sequences, 18% of them appearing once. Whole-study findings and limits: Disease-linked clones displayed a CD8+ phenotype and appeared relatively rarely in peripheral blood.

At least ten counts were recorded for this clonotype. Its target is unknown. This TCR was sampled from a male donor between 5 and 35 years old with ankylosing spondylitis or in good health (not recorded which). The chain has TRBV4-2 and TRBJ2-1; no firm D call. What was sequenced was blood, either unsorted or a sorted T cell fraction (not recorded which). CDR3 amino acids: CASSPIGYNEQFF. For the CDR3, the DNA is TGTGCCAGCAGCCCAATCGGGTACAATGAGCAGTTCTTC.